Below, 2 T cell receptor beta chains from the same sample are listed, as sequenced in a study of STAT5B mutations in CD4+ large granular lymphocyte leukemia. Sequencing used immunoSEQ multiplex PCR; TCRdb keeps in-frame clones, though not all of them. The sample has tens of thousands of clones, around 82% seen once. Sequencing input: CD4+ T cells from blood buffy coats. The origin of the receptors is a human donor in good health.

This clone was detected once. This chain connects TRBV6-5 to TRBJ2-1, with D possibly TRBD2 on 5 matching bases. The V gene lost 5 bases and the J gene lost 2 bases, with 10 bases spanning the gap. This CDR3 is 14 amino acids long. From germline, CDR1 is MNHEY and CDR2 SVGAGI. The CDR3 loop reads CASSIPGTYNEQFF. CDR3 DNA sequence: TGTGCCAGCAGTATCCCGGGGACCTACAATGAGCAGTTCTTC.

This chain connects TRBV5-1 to TRBJ2-5; 12 bases map to TRBD2. Gene TRBJ2-7 matches the end of the DNA better, so the J call may be wrong. Germline V CDR1 and CDR2: SGHRS, YFSETQ. The CDR3 covers 14 residues. CDR3 loop: CASTTSGGPGEQYF. The CDR3 bases are TGCGCCAGCACCACTAGCGGGGGGCCGGGCGAGCAGTACTTC.